The clone carrying this TCR beta chain was seen repeatedly, ten times or more. The target antigen is unknown. The data were taken from a study of T cells in Graves' hyperthyroidism and ophthalmopathy. Study-level points and caveats: In the blood, most expanded thyroid clonotypes above 0.001 appeared as well.

Regions amplified from RNA transcripts were the TCR beta CDR3 regions. An initial round of RT-PCR targeting the TCR CDR3 relied on the HTBI primer set. TCRdb re-called the multiplex PCR reads through MiXCR, storing one row per CDR3 protein. The table records 750,000 to 950,000 distinct CDR3 sequences, roughly 40% of them present only once. The CDR3 is 13 amino acids. Germline CDR1 SQVTM, CDR2 ANQGSEA. Trimming shortened V by 4 bases and J by 6 bases, and 16 bases separated the two germline ends. The sequence was collected from a man aged 18 to 29 with Graves' hyperthyroidism. Material: blood. The gene calls are TRBV29-1 and TRBJ2-7, with D perhaps TRBD1 (5 bases). The CDR3 nucleotides read TGCAGCGTTGCCTCCAGGGTCGCCGGCGAGCAGTACTTC. Its protein product is CSVASRVAGEQYF.